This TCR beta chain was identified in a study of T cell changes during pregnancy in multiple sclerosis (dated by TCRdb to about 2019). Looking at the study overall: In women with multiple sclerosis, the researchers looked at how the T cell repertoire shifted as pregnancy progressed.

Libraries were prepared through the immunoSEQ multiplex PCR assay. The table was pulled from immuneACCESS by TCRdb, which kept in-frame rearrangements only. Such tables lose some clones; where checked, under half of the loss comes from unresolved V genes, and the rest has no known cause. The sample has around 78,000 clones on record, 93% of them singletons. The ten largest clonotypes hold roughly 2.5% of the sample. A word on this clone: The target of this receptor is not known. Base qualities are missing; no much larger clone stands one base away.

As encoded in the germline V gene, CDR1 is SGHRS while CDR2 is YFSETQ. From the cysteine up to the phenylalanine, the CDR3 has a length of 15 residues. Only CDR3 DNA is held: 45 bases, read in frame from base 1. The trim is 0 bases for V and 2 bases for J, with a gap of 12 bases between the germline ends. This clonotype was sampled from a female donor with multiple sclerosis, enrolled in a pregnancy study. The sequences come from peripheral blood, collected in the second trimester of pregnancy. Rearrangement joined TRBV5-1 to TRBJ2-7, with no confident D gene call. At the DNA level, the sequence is TGCGCCAGCAGCTTGGCTCTTTTGGGCACCTACGAGCAGTACTTC. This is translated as CASSLALLGTYEQYF.